The 13 T cell receptor beta chains below were found in one sample sequenced in a study of blood T cells in healthy people across ages. Then a second PCR, running roughly 6 to 11 cycles, was carried out with a sample-barcoded 5' primer and a J-beta primer mix. TCRdb passed the 5' RACE reads through MiXCR, listing each CDR3 protein once. The sample shows some 790,000 distinct CDR3 sequences, under 30% of them seen only once. Sequenced input: blood. The source of these receptors is a woman aged 80 or over in good health.

This clonotype has only a few counts. The V call is TRBV5-5, the J call TRBJ1-2; 7 bases line up with TRBD1. Trimming cost V 2 bases and J 1 base; bases outside gene matches: 8. Per germline, CDR1 SGHKS and CDR2 YYEKEE (reference sequence). This CDR3 has 16 amino acids. CDR3 nucleotide sequence: TGTGCCAGCAGCTTAAAAGGGGACAGTTTTAACTATGGCTACACCTTC. This gives the protein CASSLKGDSFNYGYTF.

The chain links TRBV12-3 or TRBV12-4 to TRBJ2-2; 7 bases match TRBD1. Trimming took 4 bases from V and 5 from J; bases not matched to a gene: 10. CDR3 size: 16 residues. The chain's CDR3 is CASSSVTGTGTGELFF. Here the CDR3 DNA reads TGTGCCAGCAGTTCAGTGACAGGGACGGGGACCGGGGAGCTGTTTTTT.

This clonotype was picked up many times. The genes are TRBV6-2 or TRBV6-3 and TRBJ2-7; D may match TRBD1 or TRBD2 (5 bases each). Germline V CDR1 and CDR2: MNHEY, SVGEGT. The CDR3 consists of 17 residues. Between the trimmed V and J ends, which lost 0 bases and 1 base, there was a span of 16 bases. DNA for the CDR3: TGTGCCAGCAGTTACTCGATCAGGGACCAATTTTCCTACGAGCAGTACTTC. Translating gives CASSYSIRDQFSYEQYF.

The table lists this clonotype with many counts. The chain couples TRBV20-1 to TRBJ2-7; D is undetermined. CDR3 length: 11 amino acids. Between the trimmed V and J ends, which lost 5 bases and 1 base, there was a span of 6 bases. The V gene's germline CDR1 is DFQATT and CDR2 SNEGSKA (reference sequence). CDR3 region: CSAWASYEQYF. CDR3 in DNA: TGCAGTGCTTGGGCGTCCTACGAGCAGTACTTC.

About this clonotype: One end of the junction fails to match germline, which may point to a read error. The genes are TRBV7-6 and TRBJ1-1; D remains unclear. CDR1 is SGHVS, CDR2 FNYEAQ, per germline. The CDR3 extends over 12 amino acids. The CDR3 region has the DNA TGTGCCCGCAGCCCCGTCGGGGATGAGGCTTTCTTT. It codes for CARSPVGDEAFF.

The rearrangement joins TRBV5-1 to TRBJ1-2; the D gene is possibly TRBD1 (5 bases). V lost 2 bases to trimming and J lost 2 bases, with 10 bases between them. CDR1 is SGHRS and CDR2 is YFSETQ in the germline V gene. The CDR3 has 14 amino acids. The CDR3 sequence is CASSFGRENYGYTF. The CDR3 nucleotides read TGCGCCAGCAGCTTTGGCAGGGAAAACTATGGCTACACCTTC.

In the case of this clonotype: This is likely a read error, given that the CDR3 carries no conserved phenylalanine or tryptophan at its end. The chain couples TRBV7-9 to TRBJ2-7, with 8 bases fitting TRBD1. The germline V gene has CDR1 SEHNR and CDR2 FQNEAQ (reference sequence). Trimming cost V 8 bases and J 4 bases; bases outside gene matches: 10. The CDR3 has 14 amino acids. In DNA, the CDR3 is TGTGCCAGCCCCCGGGACAGGCAATATTACGAGCAGTACTGC. Translated: CASPRDRQYYEQYC.

About this clonotype: This may come from a read error, since a much larger clone is one base off. V gene TRBV6-1 combines with J gene TRBJ2-1; TRBD1 aligns across 7 bases. The CDR3 runs 13 residues. The germline gives CDR1 MNHNS, CDR2 SASEGT. The CDR3 loop reads CASSRDSPDERFF. CDR3 sequence (DNA): TGTGCCAGCAGTAGGGACAGTCCGGATGAGCGGTTCTTC.

J is TRBJ2-3 and V is TRBV20-1; 10 bases line up with TRBD1. Germline loops: CDR1 DFQATT, CDR2 SNEGSKA (reference sequence). The length of the CDR3 is 15 residues. The trim removed 2 bases at V and 4 bases at J, leaving 6 bases unmatched. This CDR3 reads CSARPDRGHADTQYF. CDR3 in DNA: TGCAGTGCTAGACCTGACAGGGGGCACGCAGATACGCAGTATTTT.

This clonotype was found many times. Relative to the germline gene, one junction end is altered; a read error may explain this. The gene calls are TRBV27 and TRBJ2-7, with TRBD2 matching 8 bases. This CDR3 spans 14 amino acids. Germline V CDR1 and CDR2: MNHEY, SMNVEV (reference sequence). CDR3 amino acids: CASNLAGHSEEQYF. CDR3 nucleotide sequence: TGTGCCAGCAATTTAGCGGGGCACTCTGAAGAGCAGTACTTC.

The rearrangement uses TRBV6-6 and TRBJ1-1; the match to TRBD1 covers 7 bases. The CDR3 contains 14 residues. The V gene end was trimmed by 7 bases and the J gene end by 8 bases; junction bases not matched to a gene: 13. Per the germline V gene, CDR1 is MNHNY and CDR2 is SVGAGI (reference sequence). The CDR3 coding sequence is TGTGCCAGCATACATCAGGACAGGCGGGGGGAAGCTTTCTTT. Protein: CASIHQDRRGEAFF.

There are many counts of this clonotype. The gene calls are TRBV5-1 and TRBJ2-1; TRBD2 aligns across 9 bases. Per germline, CDR1 SGHRS and CDR2 YFSETQ. The V gene end was trimmed by 6 bases and the J gene end by 1 base; junction bases not matched to a gene: 14. CDR3 length: 18 amino acids. The CDR3 here is CASNPSSGGISSYNEQFF. The CDR3 DNA sequence: TGCGCCAGCAACCCCTCCAGCGGGGGGATTTCTTCCTACAATGAGCAGTTCTTC. Full variable domain (rest looked up from reference TRBV5-1 and TRBJ2-1): KAGVTQTPRYLIKTRGQQVTLSCSPISGHRSVSWYQQTPGQGLQFLFEYFSETQRNKGNFPGRFSGRQFSNSRSEMNVSTLELGDSALYLCASNPSSGGISSYNEQFFGPGTRLTVL.

The J gene is TRBJ2-3, the V gene TRBV28; D is undetermined. The CDR3 extends over 15 amino acids. Trimming cost V 6 bases and J 5 bases, with 18 bases left between them. Germline loops: CDR1 MDHEN, CDR2 SYDVKM. The CDR3 nucleotides read TGTGCCAGCAGCCCGACTCTGGAGCCATTAGATACGCAGTATTTT. This sequence encodes CASSPTLEPLDTQYF.